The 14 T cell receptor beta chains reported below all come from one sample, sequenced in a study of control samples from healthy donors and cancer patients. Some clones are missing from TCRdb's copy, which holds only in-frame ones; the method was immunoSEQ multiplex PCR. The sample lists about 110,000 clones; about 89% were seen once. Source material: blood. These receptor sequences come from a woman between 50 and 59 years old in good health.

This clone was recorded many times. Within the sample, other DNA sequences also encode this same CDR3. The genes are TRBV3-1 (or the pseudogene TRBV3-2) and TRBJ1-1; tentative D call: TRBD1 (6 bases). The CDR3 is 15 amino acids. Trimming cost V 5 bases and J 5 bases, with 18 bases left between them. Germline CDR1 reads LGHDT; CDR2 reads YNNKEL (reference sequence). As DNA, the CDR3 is TGTGCCAGCAGCAATAAGGAAAGCAGGGGTACTGAAGCTTTCTTT. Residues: CASSNKESRGTEAFF.

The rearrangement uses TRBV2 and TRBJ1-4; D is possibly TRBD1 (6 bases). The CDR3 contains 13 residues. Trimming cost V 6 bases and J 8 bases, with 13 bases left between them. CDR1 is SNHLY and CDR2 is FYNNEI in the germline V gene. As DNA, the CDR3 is TGTGCCAGCAGATGGACAGCCGGGGAAAAACTGTTTTTT. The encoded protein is CASRWTAGEKLFF.

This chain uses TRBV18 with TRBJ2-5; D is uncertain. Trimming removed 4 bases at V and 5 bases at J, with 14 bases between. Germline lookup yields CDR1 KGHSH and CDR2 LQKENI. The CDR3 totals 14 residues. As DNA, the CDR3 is TGTGCCAGCTCACTTTCAACCGGGTGGGAGACCCAGTACTTC. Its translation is CASSLSTGWETQYF.

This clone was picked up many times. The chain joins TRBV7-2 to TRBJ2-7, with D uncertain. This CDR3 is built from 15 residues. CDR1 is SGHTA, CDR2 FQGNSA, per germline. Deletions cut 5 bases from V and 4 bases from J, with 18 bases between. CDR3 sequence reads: CASSPSEYLSYEQYV. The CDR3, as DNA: TGTGCCAGCAGCCCTTCGGAATATCTTTCTTACGAGCAGTACGTC.

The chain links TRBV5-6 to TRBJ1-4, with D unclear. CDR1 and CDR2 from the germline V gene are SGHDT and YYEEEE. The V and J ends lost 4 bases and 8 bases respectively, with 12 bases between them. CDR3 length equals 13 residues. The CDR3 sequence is CASSGKLGEKLFF. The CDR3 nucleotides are TGTGCCAGCAGCGGAAAATTAGGGGAAAAACTGTTTTTT.

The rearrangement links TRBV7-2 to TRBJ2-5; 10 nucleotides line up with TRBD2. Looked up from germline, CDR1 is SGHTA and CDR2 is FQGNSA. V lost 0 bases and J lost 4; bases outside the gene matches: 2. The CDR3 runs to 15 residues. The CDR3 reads CASSLASSGGETQYF. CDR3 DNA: TGTGCCAGCAGCTTAGCATCTAGCGGGGGAGAGACCCAGTACTTC.

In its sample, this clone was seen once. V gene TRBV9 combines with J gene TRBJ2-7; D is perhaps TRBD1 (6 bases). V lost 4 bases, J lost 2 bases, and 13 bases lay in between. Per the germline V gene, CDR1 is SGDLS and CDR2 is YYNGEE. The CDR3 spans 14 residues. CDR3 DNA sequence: TGTGCCAGCAGCCCCCCGGACAGCACCTACGAGCAGTACTTC. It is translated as CASSPPDSTYEQYF.

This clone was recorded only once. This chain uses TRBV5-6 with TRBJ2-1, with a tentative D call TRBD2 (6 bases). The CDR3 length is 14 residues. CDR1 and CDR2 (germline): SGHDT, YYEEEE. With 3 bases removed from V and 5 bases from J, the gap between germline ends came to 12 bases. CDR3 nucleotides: TGTGCCAGCAGCTCCGCGGGAATAGACAATGAGCAGTTCTTC. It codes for CASSSAGIDNEQFF.

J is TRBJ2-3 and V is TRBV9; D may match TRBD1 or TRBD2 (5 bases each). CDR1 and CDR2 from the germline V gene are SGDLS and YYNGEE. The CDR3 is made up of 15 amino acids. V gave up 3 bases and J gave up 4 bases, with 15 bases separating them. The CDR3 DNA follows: TGTGCCAGCAGCGCCTTAACGGGGCATTCAGATACGCAGTATTTT. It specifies CASSALTGHSDTQYF.

The CDR3 protein is CASRLGTSGPYNEQFF. CDR3 in DNA: TGCGCCAGCAGGCTCGGAACTAGCGGACCTTACAATGAGCAGTTCTTC. The chain employs TRBV4-1 and TRBJ2-1; TRBD2 matches 8 bases. Germline V gene data show CDR1 as MGHRA and CDR2 as YSYEKL. CDR3 size: 16 residues. J gave up 4 bases and V 6 bases, and 11 bases lay outside the gene matches.

CDR3 in amino acids: CASSAPTSGWTPGANVLTF. The CDR3 region has the DNA TGTGCCAGCAGCGCCCCGACTAGCGGCTGGACCCCTGGGGCCAACGTCCTGACTTTC. The rearrangement joins TRBV13 to TRBJ2-6, with TRBD2 matching over 9 bases. The germline CDR1 and CDR2 sequences are PRHDT and FYEKMQ (reference sequence). The CDR3 has 19 residues. Germline trimming cut 5 bases from V and 2 bases from J; bases unmatched to any gene: 13.

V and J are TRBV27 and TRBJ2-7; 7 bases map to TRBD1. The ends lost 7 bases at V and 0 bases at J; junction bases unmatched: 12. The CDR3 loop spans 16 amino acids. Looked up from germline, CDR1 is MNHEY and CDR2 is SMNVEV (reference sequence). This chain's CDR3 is CASKTHRGGSSYEQYV. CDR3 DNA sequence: TGTGCCAGCAAAACCCACAGGGGCGGCAGCTCCTACGAGCAGTACGTC.

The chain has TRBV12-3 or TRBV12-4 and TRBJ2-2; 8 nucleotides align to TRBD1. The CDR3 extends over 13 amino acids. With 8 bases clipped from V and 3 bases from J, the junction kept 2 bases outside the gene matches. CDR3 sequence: CASGTGDTGELFF. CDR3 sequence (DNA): TGTGCCAGCGGGACAGGAGACACCGGGGAGCTGTTTTTT.

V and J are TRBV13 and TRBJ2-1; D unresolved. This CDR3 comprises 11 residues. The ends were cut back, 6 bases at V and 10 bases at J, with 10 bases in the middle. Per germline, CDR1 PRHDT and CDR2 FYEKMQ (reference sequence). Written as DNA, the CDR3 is TGTGCCAGCAGGGGTTTTGGCGAGCAGTTCTTC. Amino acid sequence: CASRGFGEQFF. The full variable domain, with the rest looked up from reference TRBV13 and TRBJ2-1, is AAGVIQSPRHLIKEKRETATLKCYPIPRHDTVYWYQQGPGQDPQFLISFYEKMQSDKGSIPDRFSAQQFSDYHSELNMSSLELGDSALYFCASRGFGEQFFGPGTRLTVL.